Below are 21 T cell receptor beta chains sequenced from a single sample in a study of cytomegalovirus exposure and HLA in healthy donors (dated by TCRdb to about 2017). Library construction relied on the immunoSEQ multiplex PCR assay. For the multiplex PCR, a mixture combining 60 forward primers for TCR Vbeta segments and 13 reverse primers for TCR Jbeta segments was used. The clones in this table, taken by TCRdb from immuneACCESS, are in-frame only. Not every clone is retained; where verified, under half of the shortfall comes from an unresolved V gene, and the cause of the rest is unknown. A total of under 140,000 clones appear in this sample, approximately 86% of them only once. The ten largest clones add up to 1.5% to 2% of the sample. The sample consisted of PBMCs. These TCRs come from a man between 40 and 49 years old in good health and CMV-seronegative.

V gene TRBV19 combines with J gene TRBJ2-7; TRBD1 is a possible D gene (5 bases). Germline CDR1 is LNHDA and CDR2 is SQIVND (reference sequence). V lost 3 bases, J lost 5 bases, and 17 bases lay in between. The CDR3 sequence is 15 residues long. The CDR3 sequence is CASSMWYMDTDEQYF. CDR3 DNA: TGTGCCAGTAGTATGTGGTATATGGACACCGACGAGCAGTACTTC.

This clone was seen just once. V usage is TRBV19 and J usage is TRBJ2-5; D not certain. V was clipped by 4 bases and J by 5 bases, with 11 bases between them. The length of the CDR3 is 13 residues. Germline V gene data show CDR1 as LNHDA and CDR2 as SQIVND (reference sequence). The CDR3 protein is CASSTKRAETQYF. The DNA for the CDR3 is TGTGCCAGTAGTACTAAGAGAGCGGAGACCCAGTACTTC. The variable domain in full, completed from reference TRBV19 and TRBJ2-5, reads DGGITQSPKYLFRKEGQNVTLSCEQNLNHDAMYWYRQDPGQGLRLIYYSQIVNDFQKGDIAEGYSVSREKKESFPLTVTSAQKNPTAFYLCASSTKRAETQYFGPGTRLLVL.

The chain recombines TRBV19 with TRBJ1-2; possibly TRBD1 for D (5 bases). The V end lost 6 bases, the J end lost 2 bases, and 13 bases lay between the germline ends. The CDR3 has 14 amino acids. Per germline, CDR1 LNHDA and CDR2 SQIVND (reference sequence). The CDR3 DNA reads TGTGCCAGTAGCCCCGGACATATCAACTATGGCTACACCTTC. It is translated as CASSPGHINYGYTF.

The chain links TRBV4-3 to TRBJ1-4; 11 bases line up with TRBD1. Germline CDR1 LGHNA, CDR2 YSLEER. Trimming removed 0 bases from V and 7 bases from J; junction bases left unmatched: 4. CDR3 length: 16 residues. Here the CDR3 DNA reads TGCGCCAGCAGCCAAGACTGGGGACAGGGGGGTGAAAAACTGTTTTTT. It is translated as CASSQDWGQGGEKLFF.

This chain joins TRBV4-3 and TRBJ1-5, with D unresolved. Germline V gives CDR1 LGHNA, CDR2 YSLEER. Deletions cut 1 base from V and 1 base from J, with 5 bases between. The CDR3 is 14 amino acids. Here the CDR3 reads CASSQAQSNQPQHF. The CDR3 bases are TGCGCCAGCAGCCAAGCCCAGAGCAATCAGCCCCAGCATTTT.

The chain couples TRBV19 to TRBJ1-1; the match to TRBD1 covers 8 bases. CDR3 length: 13 amino acids. Germline lookup yields CDR1 LNHDA and CDR2 SQIVND (reference sequence). Unmatched junction bases numbered 3, after V lost 5 bases and J lost 4 bases. The CDR3 region is CASSPDRATEAFF. CDR3 DNA sequence: TGTGCCAGTAGTCCGGACAGGGCCACTGAAGCTTTCTTT.

This clone has just one count. The gene calls are TRBV6-1 and TRBJ2-1, with 7 nucleotides matching TRBD2. Losses at the gene ends were 6 bases for V and 6 bases for J; bases not matched to a gene: 5. Germline V CDR1 and CDR2: MNHNS, SASEGT. The CDR3 is made up of 13 amino acids. The CDR3 DNA reads as TGTGCCAGCAGGGGGGGGTGGGGCAATGAGCAGTTCTTC. It yields the protein CASRGGWGNEQFF.

In regard to this clone: Other nucleotide sequences in the sample specify the same CDR3. V usage is TRBV7-9 and J usage is TRBJ2-5; D is possibly TRBD1 (5 bases). V lost 0 bases, J lost 5 bases, and 7 bases lay in between. Germline-derived CDR1 and CDR2 are SEHNR and FQNEAQ (reference sequence). The CDR3 sequence is 13 residues long. The CDR3 coding sequence is TGTGCCAGCAGCTTAGCAGGGGCGGAGACCCAGTACTTC. The encoded protein is CASSLAGAETQYF. Looking up the rest from reference TRBV7-9 and TRBJ2-5 gives the full variable domain: DTGVSQNPRHKITKRGQNVTFRCDPISEHNRLYWYRQTLGQGPEFLTYFQNEAQLEKSRLLSDRFSAERPKGSFSTLEIQRTEQGDSAMYLCASSLAGAETQYFGPGTRLLVL.

This clone was recorded a few times. The chain employs TRBV7-2 and TRBJ2-1; 9 nucleotides match TRBD2. Trimming removed 3 bases from V and 8 bases from J; junction bases left unmatched: 11. CDR1 is SGHTA and CDR2 is FQGNSA in the germline V gene. This CDR3 is built from 16 residues. The CDR3 here is CASSFAGGGAGHEQFF. In nucleotides, the CDR3 is TGTGCCAGCAGCTTTGCCGGCGGGGGGGCCGGACATGAGCAGTTCTTC.

This clone is a singleton in its sample. The rearrangement uses TRBV14 and TRBJ2-2, with D maybe TRBD1 (6 bases). CDR3 size: 15 residues. The germline V gene has CDR1 SGHDN and CDR2 FVKESK. V was shortened by 1 base and J by 5 bases, with 11 bases between the two germline ends. DNA for the CDR3: TGTGCCAGCAGCCAAGTCAGGGGCGGGACCGGGGAGCTGTTTTTT. This codes for CASSQVRGGTGELFF. Filled out from reference TRBV14 and TRBJ2-2, the complete variable domain reads EAGVTQFPSHSVIEKGQTVTLRCDPISGHDNLYWYRRVMGKEIKFLLHFVKESKQDESGMPNNRFLAERTGGTYSTLKVQPAELEDSGVYFCASSQVRGGTGELFFGEGSRLTVL.

The chain recombines TRBV5-1 with TRBJ2-7; a possible D gene is TRBD2 (7 bases). The CDR3 runs to 15 residues. CDR1 is SGHRS, CDR2 YFSETQ, per germline. The V end lost 0 bases, the J end lost 6 bases, and 16 bases lay between the germline ends. In nucleotides, the CDR3 is TGCGCCAGCAGCTTGGGCAGGGGAGGGGGGACCGAGCAGTACTTC. Translating it yields CASSLGRGGGTEQYF.

The rearrangement joins TRBV21-1 to TRBJ2-7; the DNA was not compared with TRBD1, the D call given in the table. TRBV21-1 corresponds to a pseudogene. The CDR3 has 18 amino acids. The CDR3 loop reads CASSKVLPVGTGWYEQYF. The CDR3 nucleotides are TGTGCCAGCAGCAAAGTCCTCCCGGTCGGGACAGGGTGGTACGAGCAGTACTTC.

The J gene is TRBJ1-2, the V gene TRBV10-3; a weak D match, TRBD1 (5 bases). The V and J ends lost 10 bases and 2 bases respectively, with 14 bases between them. CDR1 is ENHRY, CDR2 SYGVKD, per germline. This CDR3 spans 13 amino acids. The CDR3 nucleotides read TGTGCCACCGGGCAGGGTTCCAACTATGGCTACACCTTC. This codes for CATGQGSNYGYTF.

This sequence joins TRBV7-2 and TRBJ2-1; D might be TRBD2 (5 bases). The CDR3 is made up of 13 amino acids. V dropped 3 bases and J dropped 8 bases, with 11 bases sitting between them. The germline V gene encodes CDR1 SGHTA and CDR2 FQGNSA. The CDR3 DNA reads as TGTGCCAGCAGCTTGACTATATGGGATGAGCAGTTCTTC. It yields the protein CASSLTIWDEQFF.

This rearrangement joins TRBV5-1 to TRBJ2-1; possible D gene TRBD2, 6 bases. This CDR3 has 16 amino acids. Trimming left V 0 bases short and J 9 bases short, with 19 bases between. Germline CDR1 reads SGHRS; CDR2 reads YFSETQ. The DNA for the CDR3 is TGCGCCAGCAGCTTGGGGGTTTTGGGGGGAGAATTTGAGCAGTTCTTC. It translates to CASSLGVLGGEFEQFF.

The genes are TRBV6-5 and TRBJ1-2; possibly TRBD1 for D (5 bases). CDR1 is MNHEY, CDR2 SVGAGI, per germline. Deletions cut 6 bases from V and 0 bases from J, with 11 bases between. The CDR3 covers 14 residues. The CDR3 DNA is TGTGCCAGCAGCAGTTTGACAGCTAACTATGGCTACACCTTC. Its protein is CASSSLTANYGYTF.

This chain joins TRBV7-2 and TRBJ1-3; D is undetermined. Germline CDR1 reads SGHTA; CDR2 reads FQGNSA. V was trimmed by 0 bases and J by 0 bases, leaving 9 bases between them. This CDR3 comprises 16 residues. The CDR3 spells CASSLAPGNSGNTIYF. Written as DNA, the CDR3 is TGTGCCAGCAGCTTAGCGCCGGGTAACTCTGGAAACACCATATATTTT.

V gene TRBV4-3 combines with J gene TRBJ1-2; D uncertain. The CDR3 consists of 13 residues. The germline CDR1 and CDR2 sequences are LGHNA and YSLEER. The V end lost 0 bases, the J end lost 7 bases, and 9 bases lay between the germline ends. The CDR3 DNA sequence: TGCGCCAGCAGCCAAGACCTGTCTAGTGGCTACACCTTC. Its translation is CASSQDLSSGYTF.

This clone was found a few times. The chain links TRBV6-5 to TRBJ1-1; D unclear. This CDR3 comprises 12 residues. Germline lookup yields CDR1 MNHEY and CDR2 SVGAGI. Deletions cut 6 bases from V and 0 bases from J, with 5 bases between. The CDR3 DNA reads as TGTGCCAGCAGGGAGCTGAACACTGAAGCTTTCTTT. Encoded protein: CASRELNTEAFF.

V is TRBV6-5 and J is TRBJ1-2, with 10 positions matching TRBD1. This CDR3 is built from 15 residues. Trimming took 2 bases from V and 2 from J; bases not matched to a gene: 2. CDR1 and CDR2 (germline): MNHEY, SVGAGI. For the CDR3, the DNA is TGTGCCAGCAGTTACCGGGACAGGGGAAACTATGGCTACACCTTC. Translated, it gives CASSYRDRGNYGYTF.

This clone was observed a few times. V usage is TRBV6-6 and J usage is TRBJ1-4; D perhaps matches TRBD1 (6 bases). Between the trimmed V and J ends, which lost 6 bases and 1 base, there was a span of 9 bases. The CDR3 covers 14 residues. Looked up from germline, CDR1 is MNHNY and CDR2 is SVGAGI (reference sequence). The CDR3 sequence: CASRKQGTNEKLFF. Written as DNA, the CDR3 is TGTGCCAGCAGAAAACAGGGAACTAATGAAAAACTGTTTTTT.